Here is one T cell receptor (beta chain) with its context. Additional DNA sequences in this sample encode the identical CDR3. Authors' analysis steps: How many nucleated cells were present was estimated from reference gene primer amplification. Repertoires were generated with immunoSEQ multiplex PCR, while TCRdb's copy carries only in-frame clones and drops some. That table is the source of V, J and clone size, and D and trimming were worked out from the DNA. The sample has approximately 530,000 clones, around 90% seen once. The junction had 2 bases not matched to a gene; V was cut back by 2 bases and J by 5 bases. CDR3 size: 14 residues. CDR1 and CDR2 (germline): MNHEY, SMNVEV (reference sequence). The data stem from a study of blood T cell repertoires in COVID-19. Across the whole study: The United States, Italy and Spain were the sources of the acute and convalescent COVID-19 samples. From T cells, B-cell-depleted T cells, or PBMCs came the material, which was cDNA or gDNA.

Patients of the Seattle cohort, enrolled during active infection, were followed longitudinally. V is TRBV27 and J is TRBJ2-2; TRBD2 matches 7 bases. This clonotype was obtained from a woman between 50 and 59 years old with COVID-19, enrolled during active disease. The sample taken for sequencing was peripheral blood. The CDR3 DNA follows: TGTGCCAGCAGTTTAGGGGGAGGGACCGGGGAGCTGTTTTTT. Translated: CASSLGGGTGELFF.